A selection of T cell receptor beta chains follows, all from one sample in a study of T-cell memory formation after mild COVID-19. In TCRdb, the 5' RACE reads were re-called with MiXCR into one record per CDR3 protein. Altogether 390,000 or so distinct CDR3 sequences are present, 15% to 20% being singletons, with the ten largest covering 20% to 25%. Sequenced input: PBMCs or a T cell subset sorted from them (not recorded which). The source of these receptors is a man younger than 35 who had mild COVID-19 (a few samples of this study predate the infection). Cell type and time point are not known. CDR3s include the opening cysteine and the closing phenylalanine or tryptophan. The D gene is left open where the match is weak. Clone size appears in some rows only: once, few, many, or a class for an expanded clone.

clone_size,v_call,d_call,j_call,cdr3_aa,cdr3_nt
-,TRBV30,-,TRBJ2-7,CAWSPDTTSYEQYF,TGTGCCTGGAGTCCAGACACTACATCCTACGAGCAGTACTTC
few,TRBV28,-,TRBJ2-7,CASSFKGYEQYF,TGTGCCAGCAGTTTCAAGGGCTACGAGCAGTACTTC
few,TRBV5-6,-,TRBJ1-5,CASSVTGFGGNQPQHF,TGTGCCAGCAGCGTAACGGGATTTGGGGGCAATCAGCCCCAGCATTTT
-,TRBV29-1,TRBD1,TRBJ1-2,CSVAGQGDFYGYTF,TGCAGCGTGGCCGGACAGGGTGACTTTTATGGCTACACCTTC
-,TRBV7-3,TRBD2,TRBJ2-3,CASSPSGGAVTQSNTQYF,TGTGCCAGCAGCCCTAGCGGGGGGGCCGTGACCCAGAGTAATACGCAGTATTTT
-,TRBV29-1,-,TRBJ1-3,CSAQVAGNTIYF,TGCAGCGCTCAAGTGGCTGGAAACACCATATATTTT
-,TRBV5-6,-,TRBJ1-1,CASGVHASSEAFF,TGTGCCAGCGGCGTACATGCGTCCTCTGAAGCTTTCTTT
-,TRBV7-8,-,TRBJ2-2,CASSLDSFPNTGELFF,TGTGCCAGCAGCTTGGACAGCTTCCCCAACACCGGGGAGCTGTTTTTT
-,TRBV9,-,TRBJ2-5,CASSVLGKGETQYF,TGTGCCAGCAGCGTACTTGGAAAAGGGGAGACCCAGTACTTC
few,TRBV7-2,-,TRBJ2-1,CASSSANEQFF,TGTGCCAGCAGCTCCGCGAATGAGCAGTTCTTC
-,TRBV21-1,-,TRBJ2-5,CASTKTAGVGETQYF,TGTGCCAGCACCAAGACCGCCGGGGTCGGGGAGACCCAGTACTTC
-,TRBV5-1,-,TRBJ2-2,CASSLGSQGSTGELFF,TGCGCCAGCAGCTTGGGAAGCCAGGGCAGCACCGGGGAGCTGTTTTTT
few,TRBV5-1,-,TRBJ2-6,CASSLARGAGANVLTF,TGCGCCAGCAGCTTGGCCAGGGGTGCGGGGGCCAACGTCCTGACTTTC
-,TRBV20-1,-,TRBJ1-4,CSARVSLGREKLFF,TGCAGTGCTAGAGTATCCCTAGGACGGGAAAAACTGTTTTTT
-,TRBV14,TRBD2,TRBJ2-5,CASSQEALAVETQYF,TGTGCCAGCAGCCAAGAGGCGCTAGCGGTAGAGACCCAGTACTTC
-,TRBV12-3/TRBV12-4,-,TRBJ1-5,CASRITGLGQPQHF,TGTGCCAGCAGGATTACAGGGCTCGGTCAGCCCCAGCATTTT
many,TRBV6-5,TRBD2,TRBJ2-3,CASSVAGGQDTQYF,TGTGCCAGCAGCGTAGCGGGGGGGCAGGATACGCAGTATTTT
few,TRBV4-3,-,TRBJ1-2,CASSQVRPQVYTHPYGYTF,TGCGCCAGCAGCCAAGTGCGGCCGCAGGTCTACACCCATCCCTATGGCTACACCTTC
few,TRBV2,-,TRBJ1-5,CASSGELEPQHF,TGTGCCAGCAGTGGCGAGTTAGAGCCCCAGCATTTT
few,TRBV20-1,TRBD2,TRBJ2-3,CSAKRGGDKDTQYF,TGCAGTGCTAAGCGGGGGGGAGACAAAGATACGCAGTATTTT
few,TRBV5-1,-,TRBJ1-1,CASSLGTGEEAFF,TGCGCCAGCAGCTTGGGTACGGGGGAAGAAGCTTTCTTT
few,TRBV28,-,TRBJ2-7,CASRAETYEQYF,TGTGCCAGCAGGGCGGAAACCTACGAGCAGTACTTC
-,TRBV7-9,-,TRBJ2-1,CAVRKGSGSYNEQFF,TGTGCCGTCAGGAAGGGCTCCGGCTCCTACAATGAGCAGTTCTTC
few,TRBV5-1,TRBD1,TRBJ2-3,CASSLETGGTSLTDTQYF,TGCGCCAGCAGCTTGGAGACAGGGGGCACCTCACTCACAGATACGCAGTATTTT
few,TRBV20-1,-,TRBJ2-3,CSARSDEEGGNTDTQYF,TGCAGTGCTAGAAGCGACGAGGAGGGGGGTAACACAGATACGCAGTATTTT
few,TRBV5-1,-,TRBJ1-6,CASSLGTPDSPLHF,TGCGCCAGCAGCTTGGGGACACCGGATTCACCCCTCCACTTT
many,TRBV12-3/TRBV12-4,TRBD2,TRBJ2-3,CASSSLGAGGTDTQYF,TGTGCCAGCAGTTCCCTCGGAGCGGGGGGCACAGATACGCAGTATTTT
few,TRBV12-3/TRBV12-4,TRBD1,TRBJ1-1,CASRPATGGMNTEAFF,TGTGCCAGCAGACCCGCGACAGGGGGCATGAACACTGAAGCTTTCTTT
few,TRBV10-3,TRBD2,TRBJ2-3,CAISAISGGSTDTQYF,TGTGCCATCAGTGCCATTAGCGGGGGTAGCACAGATACGCAGTATTTT
-,TRBV6-1,-,TRBJ1-5,CASSEAQPQHF,TGTGCCAGCAGTGAAGCCCAGCCCCAGCATTTT
-,TRBV7-9,-,TRBJ2-2,CASNLYGQEAGELFF,TGTGCCAGCAATCTGTATGGGCAAGAGGCCGGGGAGCTGTTTTTT
-,TRBV6-5,-,TRBJ1-5,CASSYSKKLNQPQHF,TGTGCCAGCAGTTACTCGAAAAAGCTCAATCAGCCCCAGCATTTT
-,TRBV9,-,TRBJ2-7,CASSVGGYSEQYF,TGTGCCAGCAGCGTAGGGGGATACTCCGAGCAGTACTTC
few,TRBV5-5,-,TRBJ2-7,CASSLALGVGSYEQYF,TGTGCCAGCAGCTTGGCCCTCGGGGTCGGGTCCTACGAGCAGTACTTC
-,TRBV5-1,-,TRBJ2-3,CASRFSQSGTDTQYF,TGCGCCAGCAGGTTTAGCCAGTCTGGCACAGATACGCAGTATTTT